This paragraph covers one TCR beta chain sequence. The antigen is undetermined. Assay used: immunoSEQ multiplex PCR; TCRdb lists only in-frame clones, some missing. The sample carries some 10,000 clones, about 85% recorded once. The record originates from a study of immune evolution from preneoplasia to lung adenocarcinoma. At the level of the study: HLA loss of heterozygosity: 7% AIS, about 15% MIA, over 25% ADC, none AAH.

Germline CDR1 and CDR2: SGHNT and YYREEE (reference sequence). The CDR3 extends over 14 amino acids. Trimming removed 3 bases from V and 4 bases from J; junction bases left unmatched: 3. General study points: Compared with EGFR-mutant or double wild-type lesions, KRAS-mutant nodules were more clonal. Top clone frequencies peaked in normal lung, apparently declining through invasive adenocarcinoma.

H&E slides confirmed each diagnosis, reviewed by two pathologists independently. Sequenced sample: FFPE minimally invasive lung adenocarcinoma tissue. The chain carries TRBV5-4 and TRBJ1-2; 10 bases are shared with TRBD1. The clonotype was recovered from a donor older than 65 with lung adenocarcinoma. As DNA, the CDR3 is TGTGCCAGCAGCTACCGGGACAGGGGCTATGGCTACACCTTC. Translated, it gives CASSYRDRGYGYTF.